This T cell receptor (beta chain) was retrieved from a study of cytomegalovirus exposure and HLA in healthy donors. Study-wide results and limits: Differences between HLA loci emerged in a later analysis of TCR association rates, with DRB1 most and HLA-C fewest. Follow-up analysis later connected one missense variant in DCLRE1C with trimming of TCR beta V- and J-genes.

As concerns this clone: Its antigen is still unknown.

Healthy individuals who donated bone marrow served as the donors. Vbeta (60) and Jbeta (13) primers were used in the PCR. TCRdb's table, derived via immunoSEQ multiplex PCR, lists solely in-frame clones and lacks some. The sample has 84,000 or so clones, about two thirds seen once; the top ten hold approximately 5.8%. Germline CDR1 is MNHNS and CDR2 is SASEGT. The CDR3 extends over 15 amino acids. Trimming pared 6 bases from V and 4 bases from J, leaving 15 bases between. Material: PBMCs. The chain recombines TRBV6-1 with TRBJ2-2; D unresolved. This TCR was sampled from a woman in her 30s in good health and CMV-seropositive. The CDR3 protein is CASSRQDARTGELFF. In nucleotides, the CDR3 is TGTGCCAGCAGCCGGCAGGATGCTCGCACCGGGGAGCTGTTTTTT.